The sequence of this TCR beta chain was determined in a study of T cell responses to AZD1222 COVID-19 vaccine. The CDR3 is 14 residues long. Germline trimming cut 6 bases from V and 4 bases from J; bases unmatched to any gene: 3. CDR1 is LNHDA, CDR2 SQIVND, per germline (reference sequence). Overall study results and limits: Most donors were white British, females outnumbered males, and clonal diversity was possibly underestimated. Without day 14 samples, only post-peak T cell repertoires were studied. Reportedly, nearly half of unique spike TCRs recognized epitopes outside B.1.351/B.1.1.7 mutations.

Second doses were pooled across both intervals (about 4 or about 12 weeks). A word on this clone: As yet, its antigen is unknown.

TCRdb's copy holds only in-frame clones and misses some; the assay was immunoSEQ multiplex PCR. The table has under 30,000 clones, 92% seen once. The sequence came from an adult who received the AZD1222 COVID-19 vaccine. The starting material was peripheral blood, obtained 28 days after the second AZD1222 dose. The chain combines TRBV19 with TRBJ2-3; 11 bases are shared with TRBD2. The CDR3 protein is CASRPLAGADTQYF. CDR3 nucleotides: TGTGCCAGTAGGCCACTAGCGGGAGCAGATACGCAGTATTTT.